Shown below are 15 T cell receptor beta chains from a single sample sequenced in a study of shared clonotypes between healthy human individuals. The table came from immunoSEQ multiplex PCR; TCRdb's copy has only in-frame clones and leaves some out. This sample yields 2 million or so clones, of which 85% to 95% are seen a single time; 0.1% to 0.15% belongs to the top ten. The specimen was naive CD4+ T cells sorted from blood. Subset in this sample: CD45RA+ positively selected. The origin of the receptors is a man younger than 35 in good health.

This clone was seen only once. J is TRBJ2-1 and V is TRBV4-3, with 14 bases aligning to TRBD2. The V and J ends lost 1 base and 7 bases, in that order; junction bases with no gene match: 6. Germline V gene sequence: CDR1 LGHNA, CDR2 YSLEER. CDR3 length: 17 residues. This chain's CDR3 is CASSQGKTSGRANEQFF. CDR3 nucleotides: TGCGCCAGCAGCCAAGGCAAGACTAGCGGGAGGGCTAATGAGCAGTTCTTC.

The chain links TRBV7-2 to TRBJ2-5; TRBD2 agrees at 8 bases. The CDR3 is made up of 14 amino acids. J lost 5 bases, V lost 1 base, and 3 bases had no gene match. CDR1 is SGHTA and CDR2 is FQGNSA in the germline V gene. The CDR3 bases are TGTGCCAGCAGCTTAGTTAGCGGGATGGAGACCCAGTACTTC. This gives the protein CASSLVSGMETQYF.

The chain carries TRBV6-1 and TRBJ2-1; 7 bases map to TRBD1. The CDR3 length is 17 residues. V dropped 0 bases and J dropped 6; count of bases not matched to a gene: 11. Germline V lookup: CDR1 MNHNS, CDR2 SASEGT. CDR3 in amino acids: CASSEARLDREINEQFF. CDR3 coding DNA: TGTGCCAGCAGTGAAGCGCGCCTCGACAGGGAAATCAATGAGCAGTTCTTC.

The chain employs TRBV28 and TRBJ1-6; D is possibly TRBD1 (5 bases). The germline V gene encodes CDR1 MDHEN and CDR2 SYDVKM. CDR3 length equals 16 residues. V was cut by 6 bases and J by 0 bases, with 12 bases left in between. DNA of the CDR3: TGTGCCAGCAGATTGGACGGGGGCTCCTATAATTCACCCCTCCACTTT. Encoded protein: CASRLDGGSYNSPLHF.

About this clone: This same CDR3 is encoded by further DNA sequences in the sample. CDR3 sequence reads: CAWSETYEQYF. The CDR3 DNA sequence: TGTGCCTGGAGTGAGACATACGAGCAGTACTTC. This chain joins TRBV30 and TRBJ2-7; D gene unclear. The CDR3 has 11 amino acids. Between the trimmed V and J ends, which lost 1 base and 4 bases, there was a span of 5 bases. Per germline, CDR1 GTSNPN and CDR2 SVGIG (reference sequence).

V and J are TRBV11-2 and TRBJ2-1, with a weak D call TRBD1 (6 bases). The CDR3 covers 15 residues. Germline assignment: CDR1 SGHAT and CDR2 FQNNGV. Trimming pared 4 bases from V and 4 bases from J, leaving 14 bases between. CDR3 region: CASSSGTPKYNEQFF. In DNA, the CDR3 is TGTGCCAGCAGCTCGGGGACACCAAAATACAATGAGCAGTTCTTC.

The V call is TRBV5-4, the J call TRBJ2-4, with 10 bases that match TRBD1. Germline CDR1 reads SGHNT; CDR2 reads YYREEE (reference sequence). The CDR3 sequence is 13 residues long. Trimming removed 2 bases from V and 15 bases from J; junction bases left unmatched: 8. The CDR3 spells CASSFPGQGETYF. The CDR3 DNA reads TGTGCCAGCAGCTTTCCCGGACAGGGGGAAACGTACTTC.

The chain employs TRBV7-8 and TRBJ1-5, with 7 bases identical to TRBD1. The germline V gene has CDR1 SGHVS and CDR2 FQNEAQ. This CDR3 region has 15 residues. The ends lost 4 bases at V and 3 bases at J; junction bases unmatched: 6. In DNA form, the CDR3 reads TGTGCCAGCAGCTCGGACAGGATAGACAATCAGCCCCAGCATTTT. This gives the protein CASSSDRIDNQPQHF.

The CDR3, as DNA: TGCGCCAGCAGCCAAGGGTATGGCTCTAACTATGGCTACACCTTC. Its translation: CASSQGYGSNYGYTF. The rearrangement links TRBV4-1 to TRBJ1-2; D not certain. Germline values: CDR1 MGHRA, CDR2 YSYEKL. The CDR3 is 15 residues long. Between the trimmed V and J ends, which lost 1 base and 0 bases, there was a span of 9 bases.

The rearrangement uses TRBV28 and TRBJ1-5, with unresolved D. V was trimmed by 2 bases and J by 7 bases, leaving 6 bases between them. This CDR3 is built from 12 residues. The germline CDR1 and CDR2 sequences are MDHEN and SYDVKM. CDR3 nucleotides: TGTGCCAGCAGTTTAGCGCGACAGCCCCAGCATTTT. Protein: CASSLARQPQHF.

The J gene is TRBJ2-7, the V gene TRBV5-5, with a tentative D call TRBD2 (6 bases). The germline V gene encodes CDR1 SGHKS and CDR2 YYEKEE (reference sequence). V gave up 6 bases and J gave up 5 bases, with 18 bases separating them. The CDR3 covers 14 residues. The CDR3 nucleotides read TGTGCCAGCACCTTCGGGGGAGGCGGCAACGAGCAGTACTTC. Amino acids: CASTFGGGGNEQYF. Full variable domain (outside the CDR3, taken from reference TRBV5-5 and TRBJ2-7): DAGVTQSPTHLIKTRGQQVTLRCSPISGHKSVSWYQQVLGQGPQFIFQYYEKEERGRGNFPDRFSARQFPNYSSELNVNALLLGDSALYLCASTFGGGGNEQYFGPGTRLTVT.

The rearrangement uses TRBV7-2 and TRBJ2-1; D is perhaps TRBD2 (5 bases). Trimming stripped 5 bases from V and 8 bases from J, with 16 bases between. This CDR3 has 14 residues. Germline CDR1 SGHTA, CDR2 FQGNSA. The CDR3 is CASSLRLGSYEQFF. CDR3 coding DNA: TGTGCCAGCAGCCTTCGCTTGGGGAGTTATGAGCAGTTCTTC.

In DNA, the CDR3 is TGTGCCATCAGGACGACAGGGGCGGACGAGCAGTACTTC. This sequence encodes CAIRTTGADEQYF. The chain has TRBV10-3 and TRBJ2-7; 8 bases map to TRBD1. In germline, CDR1 is ENHRY, CDR2 SYGVKD. The CDR3 loop spans 13 amino acids. The junction had 6 bases not matched to a gene; V was cut back by 6 bases and J by 5 bases.

This rearrangement joins TRBV5-1 to TRBJ1-1, with TRBD1 identical over 7 bases. J lost 3 bases, V lost 0 bases, and 5 bases had no gene match. Germline V gene data show CDR1 as SGHRS and CDR2 as YFSETQ. The CDR3 covers 15 residues. The CDR3, as DNA: TGCGCCAGCAGCTTGGGAGGGGGCAAGGACACTGAAGCTTTCTTT. Residues: CASSLGGGKDTEAFF.

V gene TRBV6-5 combines with J gene TRBJ2-5, with unresolved D. The CDR3 totals 15 residues. CDR1 is MNHEY, CDR2 SVGAGI, per germline. V lost 0 bases and J lost 1, with 9 bases in between. DNA for the CDR3: TGTGCCAGCAGTTACTCGAAGGCTACCCAAGAGACCCAGTACTTC. Encoded protein: CASSYSKATQETQYF.